This entry features one T cell receptor beta chain sequence. Its antigen is not known. A J-beta primer mix and a sample-barcoded 5' primer were used in a second PCR of roughly 7 to 12 cycles. Per-sample output comprised a minimum of 2.5 million paired-end reads containing CDR3. TCRdb re-called the 5' RACE reads through MiXCR, storing one row per CDR3 protein. The table includes hundreds of thousands of distinct CDR3 sequences, about 48% detected once. CDR1 and CDR2 from the germline V gene are MNHNY and SVGAGI (reference sequence). The trim removed 6 bases at V and 8 bases at J, leaving 12 bases unmatched. The CDR3 contains 15 residues. This sample was taken from a study of blood T cells in healthy people across ages. Study information: About one barcoded beta molecule per two T cells came from capture by template switching. Study outcomes and limitations: Diversity of TCR beta correlated strongly with naive T cell percentage. Conclusively comparing naive with antigen-experienced cells was impossible with unsorted PBMCs.

The chain couples TRBV6-6 to TRBJ2-1; 8 nucleotides match TRBD2. What was sequenced was blood. The source of this sequence is a man older than 75 in good health. In DNA form, the CDR3 reads TGTGCCAGCAGAGACAGCGGGGGCATGGGGGATGAGCAGTTCTTC. It translates to CASRDSGGMGDEQFF.